A single sample gave rise to the 27 T cell receptor beta chains below, sequenced in a study of T cell responses to AZD1222 COVID-19 vaccine. This table comes from immunoSEQ multiplex PCR, and its TCRdb copy is limited to in-frame clones, with some not included. Among 95,000 to 100,000 clones listed, about 89% were seen once. The sequencing here drew on peripheral blood, taken 28 days after the second AZD1222 dose. These receptor sequences come from an adult who received the AZD1222 COVID-19 vaccine.

This rearrangement joins TRBV18 to TRBJ2-2; 9 bases align to TRBD1. CDR3 length equals 16 residues. CDR1 and CDR2 from the germline V gene are KGHSH and LQKENI. With V trimmed by 6 bases and J by 0 bases, 5 bases remained unmatched. The CDR3 loop is CASSVRQGANTGELFF. The CDR3 nucleotides read TGTGCCAGCTCCGTGAGACAGGGGGCGAACACCGGGGAGCTGTTTTTT.

This chain links TRBV4-2 with TRBJ1-2, with TRBD1 as a possible D gene (5 bases). The CDR3 is 15 residues long. Per the germline V gene, CDR1 is LGHNA and CDR2 is YNFKEQ. Deletions cut 2 bases from V and 6 bases from J, with 16 bases between. The CDR3 spells CASSQRDLGGDGYTF. The CDR3, as DNA: TGTGCCAGCAGCCAAAGGGACCTGGGGGGGGATGGCTACACCTTC.

The CDR3 nucleotides read TGTGCCAGTAGCGGACGGCGGGGGGAAACCGGGGAGCTGTTTTTT. Translated: CASSGRRGETGELFF. J is TRBJ2-2 and V is TRBV19, with 8 bases aligning to TRBD2. Trimming cost V 6 bases and J 5 bases; bases outside gene matches: 8. The germline CDR1 and CDR2 sequences are LNHDA and SQIVND (reference sequence). CDR3 length: 15 amino acids.

This clone was detected only a few times. This sequence joins TRBV9 and TRBJ1-3; D is possibly TRBD1 (6 bases). Trimming took 3 bases from V and 2 from J, leaving 12 bases between them. CDR1 and CDR2 from the germline V gene are SGDLS and YYNGEE. The CDR3 is made up of 15 amino acids. CDR3 protein: CASSGGTITGNTIYF. In nucleotides, the CDR3 is TGTGCCAGCAGCGGAGGGACAATCACTGGAAACACCATATATTTT. The variable domain in full, with the rest retrieved from reference TRBV9 and TRBJ1-3, is DSGVTQTPKHLITATGQRVTLRCSPRSGDLSVYWYQQSLDQGLQFLIQYYNGEERAKGNILERFSAQQFPDLHSELNLSSLELGDSALYFCASSGGTITGNTIYFGEGSWLTVV.

V and J are TRBV5-1 and TRBJ2-1, with 10 bases matching TRBD2. Trimming removed 0 bases from V and 6 bases from J; junction bases left unmatched: 0. The CDR3 consists of 14 residues. Per the germline V gene, CDR1 is SGHRS and CDR2 is YFSETQ. The CDR3 DNA reads as TGCGCCAGCAGCTTGGGACTAGCGGGCAATGAGCAGTTCTTC. Amino acids: CASSLGLAGNEQFF.

This clone came up a few times. This sequence joins TRBV19 and TRBJ2-2; 7 bases are shared with TRBD1. Trimming at V came to 5 bases and at J to 5 bases, leaving 8 bases not matched to a gene. The CDR3 consists of 15 residues. CDR1 LNHDA and CDR2 SQIVND come from the germline V gene (reference sequence). The CDR3 protein is CASSSTGVLTGELFF. The CDR3 DNA is TGTGCCAGTAGTTCAACAGGGGTCCTAACCGGGGAGCTGTTTTTT.

This chain links TRBV7-8 with TRBJ2-3, with no clear D. In germline, CDR1 is SGHVS, CDR2 FQNEAQ. The CDR3 length is 12 residues. Trimming pared 1 base from V and 8 bases from J, leaving 7 bases between. CDR3 loop: CASSLEAATQYF. The CDR3 DNA follows: TGTGCCAGCAGCTTAGAGGCGGCTACGCAGTATTTT.

V gene TRBV7-9 combines with J gene TRBJ1-1; TRBD1 aligns across 9 bases. V dropped 1 base and J dropped 3; count of bases not matched to a gene: 0. CDR3 length equals 14 residues. Germline CDR1 SEHNR, CDR2 FQNEAQ (reference sequence). The CDR3 region is CASSLDRGHTEAFF. The DNA for the CDR3 is TGTGCCAGCAGCTTAGACAGGGGGCACACTGAAGCTTTCTTT.

This CDR3 reads CASSTRTGLYSPLHF. CDR3 in DNA: TGTGCCAGTAGTACAAGGACAGGGCTCTATTCACCCCTCCACTTT. The rearrangement uses TRBV19 and TRBJ1-6; 8 bases agree with TRBD1. CDR3 length: 15 residues. CDR1 LNHDA and CDR2 SQIVND come from the germline V gene (reference sequence). V trimming: 4 bases; J trimming: 8 bases; junction bases outside the gene matches: 7.

On this clone: A junction boundary mismatches the germline segment, possibly from a read error. As DNA, the CDR3 is TGCGCCAGCAGCCGTGACAGGACCTCTGCAAACACCATATATTTT. It yields the protein CASSRDRTSANTIYF. This chain joins TRBV5-1 and TRBJ1-3, with D possibly matching TRBD1 (6 bases). The CDR3 has 15 residues. Germline V gene lookup returns CDR1 SGHRS and CDR2 YFSETQ.

The chain links TRBV27 to TRBJ2-3, with TRBD1 as a possible D gene (5 bases). Germline lookup yields CDR1 MNHEY and CDR2 SMNVEV (reference sequence). The CDR3 has 15 amino acids. The germline V and J ends were trimmed by 1 base and 4 bases, with 12 bases remaining between them. For the CDR3, the DNA is TGTGCCAGCAGTTTATTAGGGGTAGGGGCAGATACGCAGTATTTT. Its translation is CASSLLGVGADTQYF.

The chain joins TRBV27 to TRBJ2-7; 15 bases map to TRBD2. The CDR3 extends over 16 amino acids. In germline, CDR1 is MNHEY, CDR2 SMNVEV (reference sequence). V lost 4 bases, J lost 7 bases, and 8 bases stayed unmatched. The CDR3 sequence: CASSSGLAGGSWEQYF. In DNA, the CDR3 is TGTGCCAGCAGTTCGGGACTAGCGGGAGGATCGTGGGAGCAGTACTTC.

The count of this clone is one. This chain links TRBV6-5 with TRBJ1-2; D unclear. CDR1 and CDR2 (germline): MNHEY, SVGAGI. V dropped 0 bases and J dropped 10 bases, with 15 bases sitting between them. The CDR3 runs to 14 residues. The CDR3 sequence: CASSYSLAKGNYTF. CDR3 nucleotide sequence: TGTGCCAGCAGTTACTCGTTGGCCAAGGGAAACTACACCTTC.

The V and J genes are TRBV19 and TRBJ1-1; D might be TRBD1 (5 bases). V was cut by 10 bases and J by 4 bases, with 13 bases left in between. This CDR3 region has 12 residues. Germline V gives CDR1 LNHDA, CDR2 SQIVND (reference sequence). The CDR3 sequence: CATRNGGTEAFF. CDR3 DNA: TGTGCCACCAGGAACGGGGGCACTGAAGCTTTCTTT.

This clone has just one count. The chain links TRBV7-9 to TRBJ2-1; D assignment may be TRBD1 or TRBD2 (5 bases each). Per the germline V gene, CDR1 is SEHNR and CDR2 is FQNEAQ (reference sequence). The ends were cut back, 5 bases at V and 2 bases at J, with 13 bases in the middle. This CDR3 is built from 15 residues. CDR3 DNA: TGTGCCAGCAGCACCCGGGACCGGCCCTACAATGAGCAGTTCTTC. As protein: CASSTRDRPYNEQFF. Filled out from reference TRBV7-9 and TRBJ2-1, the complete variable domain reads DTGVSQNPRHKITKRGQNVTFRCDPISEHNRLYWYRQTLGQGPEFLTYFQNEAQLEKSRLLSDRFSAERPKGSFSTLEIQRTEQGDSAMYLCASSTRDRPYNEQFFGPGTRLTVL.

CDR3 sequence (DNA): TGTGCCAGCAGCTTAGAAGGGGGAAATGAGCAGTTCTTC. Translating it yields CASSLEGGNEQFF. The V call is TRBV7-9, the J call TRBJ2-1; D possibly corresponds to TRBD1 (6 bases). The CDR3 covers 13 residues. V shed 1 base and J shed 7 bases, with 8 bases lying between them. The germline V gene encodes CDR1 SEHNR and CDR2 FQNEAQ (reference sequence). The full variable domain, rest sourced from reference TRBV7-9 and TRBJ2-1, is DTGVSQNPRHKITKRGQNVTFRCDPISEHNRLYWYRQTLGQGPEFLTYFQNEAQLEKSRLLSDRFSAERPKGSFSTLEIQRTEQGDSAMYLCASSLEGGNEQFFGPGTRLTVL.

This chain connects TRBV5-1 to TRBJ1-5; D call uncertain. The CDR3 sequence is 15 residues long. The germline V and J ends were trimmed by 0 bases and 1 base, with 8 bases remaining between them. Germline assignment: CDR1 SGHRS and CDR2 YFSETQ. In DNA, the CDR3 is TGCGCCAGCAGCTTGGTTGGCGAAAGCAATCAGCCCCAGCATTTT. Its protein product is CASSLVGESNQPQHF.

In its sample, this clone was seen a few times. The chain links TRBV14 to TRBJ1-2; D is possibly TRBD1 (5 bases). V was trimmed by 1 base and J by 4 bases, leaving 13 bases between them. Germline assignment: CDR1 SGHDN and CDR2 FVKESK. CDR3 length: 15 amino acids. CDR3 nucleotide sequence: TGTGCCAGCAGCCAAGTTCCGGGGGGAGGCTATGGCTACACCTTC. Protein: CASSQVPGGGYGYTF.

The V call is TRBV6-5, the J call TRBJ2-7; D is uncertain. With 6 bases removed from V and 3 bases from J, the gap between germline ends came to 9 bases. This CDR3 spans 12 amino acids. Germline values: CDR1 MNHEY, CDR2 SVGAGI. The CDR3 is CASSQSDYEQYF. In nucleotides, the CDR3 is TGTGCCAGCAGCCAATCCGACTACGAGCAGTACTTC.

This chain joins TRBV29-1 and TRBJ1-1; 7 positions agree with TRBD1. The germline CDR1 and CDR2 sequences are SQVTM and ANQGSEA. This CDR3 contains 13 residues. V dropped 5 bases and J dropped 3; count of bases not matched to a gene: 6. The CDR3 nucleotides are TGCAGCGTTTCAGGGGGGCCTTACACTGAAGCTTTCTTT. Protein: CSVSGGPYTEAFF.

The chain combines TRBV5-1 with TRBJ2-3; 12 bases are shared with TRBD2. Germline V CDR1 and CDR2: SGHRS, YFSETQ. The CDR3 is 15 amino acids. V was pared by 3 bases and J by 4 bases, with 3 bases of the junction left unmatched. The chain's CDR3 is CASSWGLAGADTQYF. CDR3 nucleotides: TGCGCCAGCAGCTGGGGACTAGCGGGCGCAGATACGCAGTATTTT.

V and J are TRBV19 and TRBJ2-3; the match to TRBD2 covers 9 bases. V lost 5 bases to trimming and J lost 1 base; unmatched junction nucleotides: 7. The CDR3 covers 16 residues. Per the germline V gene, CDR1 is LNHDA and CDR2 is SQIVND (reference sequence). The CDR3 reads CASSAARGRGTDTQYF. The CDR3 nucleotides read TGTGCCAGTAGTGCCGCTCGCGGGAGGGGCACAGATACGCAGTATTTT.

The chain links TRBV7-2 to TRBJ2-2; a weak D match, TRBD2 (5 bases). V lost 4 bases and J lost 7, with 19 bases in between. Germline assignment: CDR1 SGHTA and CDR2 FQGNSA. The CDR3 extends over 16 amino acids. The CDR3 coding sequence is TGTGCCAGCAGCTCAACCACTAGAAGTGGAGGCGGGGAGCTGTTTTTT. Amino acids: CASSSTTRSGGGELFF.

Here the CDR3 reads CASGTGAGEQYF. The CDR3 nucleotides read TGTGCCAGCGGGACAGGGGCCGGTGAGCAGTACTTC. The rearrangement links TRBV2 to TRBJ2-7; 10 bases align to TRBD1. After removal of 8 bases from V and 7 bases from J, the junction contained 5 bases not matched to a gene. Looked up from germline, CDR1 is SNHLY and CDR2 is FYNNEI. This CDR3 region has 12 residues. Full variable domain (outside the CDR3, taken from reference TRBV2 and TRBJ2-7): EPEVTQTPSHQVTQMGQEVILRCVPISNHLYFYWYRQILGQKVEFLVSFYNNEISEKSEIFDDQFSVERPDGSNFTLKIRSTKLEDSAMYFCASGTGAGEQYFGPGTRLTVT.

CDR3 bases: TGTGCCAGCAGTGTCAGCTACGAGCAGTACTTC. Translated, it gives CASSVSYEQYF. The rearrangement links TRBV27 to TRBJ2-7; D gene ambiguous. The V end was cut by 5 bases, the J end by 3 bases, with 5 bases between. CDR1 and CDR2 (germline): MNHEY, SMNVEV (reference sequence). The length of the CDR3 is 11 residues.

The V call is TRBV25-1, the J call TRBJ1-2; 8 bases map to TRBD1. In germline, CDR1 is MGHDK, CDR2 SYGVNS. V shed 3 bases and J 8 bases; nucleotides not matched to a gene: 8. The CDR3 sequence is 14 residues long. This chain's CDR3 is CASSEGWQGAGYTF. The CDR3 nucleotides are TGTGCCAGCAGTGAGGGTTGGCAGGGGGCCGGCTACACCTTC.

This chain joins TRBV23-1 and TRBJ1-6; TRBD1 aligns across 7 bases. TRBV23-1 is marked as an open reading frame, function uncertain. The trim removed 2 bases at V and 5 bases at J, leaving 6 bases unmatched. This CDR3 spans 16 amino acids. Here the CDR3 reads CASSQTDRSDNSPLHF. CDR3 DNA sequence: TGCGCCAGCAGTCAAACGGACAGGTCTGATAATTCACCCCTCCACTTT.